Below, one T cell receptor (beta chain) is given with its context. What it recognizes is unknown. The entry originates in a study of PD-1 blockade in classical Hodgkin lymphoma. Assay: immunoSEQ multiplex PCR; the TCRdb copy retains only in-frame clones and omits some. The sample yields tens of thousands of clones, over 60% seen once. There was relapse after autologous stem cell transplantation in every patient, and there was variation in brentuximab vedotin exposure. Germline V CDR1 and CDR2: SGHTA, FQGNSA. The length of the CDR3 is 15 residues. Trimming removed 5 bases from V and 15 bases from J; junction bases left unmatched: 17. Whole-study findings and limits: Patients excluded were those beginning nivolumab under 1 year after ASCT. Baseline TCR diversity was reportedly lower in newly diagnosed patients than in healthy donors. It was reported as lower still in relapsed/refractory patients. Lower baseline TCR diversity marked trial partial responders and progressors.

V and J are TRBV7-2 and TRBJ2-1; 9 bases align to TRBD2. The sequenced sample was peripheral blood mononuclear cells (PBMCs), obtained before the second cycle of nivolumab. The source of this sequence is a human donor with classical Hodgkin lymphoma. CDR3 residues: CASSLSGGASTYLFF. CDR3 DNA sequence: TGTGCCAGCAGCCTTAGCGGGGGCGCCTCCACTTACCTGTTCTTC.